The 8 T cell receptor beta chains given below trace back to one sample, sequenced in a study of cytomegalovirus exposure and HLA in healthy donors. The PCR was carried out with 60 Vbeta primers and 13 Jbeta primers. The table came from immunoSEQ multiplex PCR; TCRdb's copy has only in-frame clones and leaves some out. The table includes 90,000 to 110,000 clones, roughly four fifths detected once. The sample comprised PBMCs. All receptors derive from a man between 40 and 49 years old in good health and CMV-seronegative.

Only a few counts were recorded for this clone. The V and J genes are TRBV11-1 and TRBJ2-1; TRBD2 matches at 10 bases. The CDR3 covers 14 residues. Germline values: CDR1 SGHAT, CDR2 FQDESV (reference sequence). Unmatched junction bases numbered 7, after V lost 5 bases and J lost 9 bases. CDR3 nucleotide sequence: TGTGCCAGCAGCCCCCTAGCGGGAGTGGGTGAGCAGTTCTTC. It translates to CASSPLAGVGEQFF.

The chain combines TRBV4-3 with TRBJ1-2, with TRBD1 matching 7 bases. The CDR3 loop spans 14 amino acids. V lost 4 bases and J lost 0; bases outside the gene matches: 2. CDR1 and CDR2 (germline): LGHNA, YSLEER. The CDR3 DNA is TGCGCCAGCAGCCGACAGGGTACTAACTATGGCTACACCTTC. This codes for CASSRQGTNYGYTF.

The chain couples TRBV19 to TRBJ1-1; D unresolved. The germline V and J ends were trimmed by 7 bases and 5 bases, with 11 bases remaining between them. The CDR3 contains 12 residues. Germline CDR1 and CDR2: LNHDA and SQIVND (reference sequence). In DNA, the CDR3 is TGTGCCAGTACGGGCCCGGGGACTGAAGCTTTCTTT. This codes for CASTGPGTEAFF.

The CDR3 DNA is TGTGCCAGCAGCCAAGTTGAGGGACAGGGTTTAGGCACTGAAGCTTTCTTT. Amino acid sequence: CASSQVEGQGLGTEAFF. The gene calls are TRBV4-2 and TRBJ1-1; 9 bases are shared with TRBD1. The ends lost 1 base at V and 4 bases at J; junction bases unmatched: 10. CDR1 is LGHNA, CDR2 YNFKEQ, per germline. The CDR3 is 17 amino acids.

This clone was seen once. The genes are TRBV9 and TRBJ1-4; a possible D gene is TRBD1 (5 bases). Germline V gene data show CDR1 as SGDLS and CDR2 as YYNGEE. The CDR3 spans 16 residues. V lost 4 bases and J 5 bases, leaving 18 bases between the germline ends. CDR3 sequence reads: CASSPWWGGRNEKLFF. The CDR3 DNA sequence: TGTGCCAGCAGCCCATGGTGGGGGGGACGGAATGAAAAACTGTTTTTT.

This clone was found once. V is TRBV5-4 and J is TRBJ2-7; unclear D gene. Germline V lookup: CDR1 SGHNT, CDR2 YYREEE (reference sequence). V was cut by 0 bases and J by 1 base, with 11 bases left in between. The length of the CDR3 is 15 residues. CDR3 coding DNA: TGTGCCAGCAGCTTGGGAAGGTTCGGGTCCTACGAGCAGTACTTC. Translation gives CASSLGRFGSYEQYF.

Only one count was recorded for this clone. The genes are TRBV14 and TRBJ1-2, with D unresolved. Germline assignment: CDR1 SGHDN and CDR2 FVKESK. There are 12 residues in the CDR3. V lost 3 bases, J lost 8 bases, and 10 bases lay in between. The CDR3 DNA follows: TGTGCCAGCAGCCAGGAGTTCGGGGGCTACACCTTC. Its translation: CASSQEFGGYTF.

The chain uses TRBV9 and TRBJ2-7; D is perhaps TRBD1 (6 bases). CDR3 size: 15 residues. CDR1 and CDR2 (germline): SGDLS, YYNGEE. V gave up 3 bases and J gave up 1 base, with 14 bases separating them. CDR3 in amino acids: CASSADSPISYEQYF. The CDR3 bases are TGTGCCAGCAGCGCGGACAGCCCGATTTCCTACGAGCAGTACTTC.